This T cell receptor beta chain was sequenced during a study of cytomegalovirus exposure and HLA in healthy donors. Study background: In an early release, HLA-typed donors contributed roughly 85 million unique TCR sequences.

Regarding the study as a whole: In a later analysis, 16,951 TCR beta sequences were associated with HLA alleles at 0.05 false discovery rate. In a later analysis, common viral pathogens appeared linked to several of the most significant clusters. Many donors shared some public TCRs, even though most TCR sequences were rare.

This clone occurred a few times. Antigen: not known. CDR1 LNHDA and CDR2 SQIVND come from the germline V gene (reference sequence). The CDR3 has 14 residues. V lost 5 bases and J 1 base, leaving 11 bases between the germline ends. The PCR contained 60 Vbeta and 13 Jbeta primers. Data came from immunoSEQ multiplex PCR; TCRdb stores just in-frame clones and leaves some out. The sample records over 150,000 clones, over 70% being singletons. This TCR derives from a woman aged 18-29 years in good health and CMV-seronegative. Sample: PBMCs. This chain connects TRBV19 to TRBJ1-1, with unresolved D. CDR3 amino acids: CASSFYSGNTEAFF. The CDR3 bases are TGTGCCAGTAGTTTCTACAGCGGGAACACTGAAGCTTTCTTT. Full variable domain (outside the CDR3, taken from reference TRBV19 and TRBJ1-1): DGGITQSPKYLFRKEGQNVTLSCEQNLNHDAMYWYRQDPGQGLRLIYYSQIVNDFQKGDIAEGYSVSREKKESFPLTVTSAQKNPTAFYLCASSFYSGNTEAFFGQGTRLTVV.